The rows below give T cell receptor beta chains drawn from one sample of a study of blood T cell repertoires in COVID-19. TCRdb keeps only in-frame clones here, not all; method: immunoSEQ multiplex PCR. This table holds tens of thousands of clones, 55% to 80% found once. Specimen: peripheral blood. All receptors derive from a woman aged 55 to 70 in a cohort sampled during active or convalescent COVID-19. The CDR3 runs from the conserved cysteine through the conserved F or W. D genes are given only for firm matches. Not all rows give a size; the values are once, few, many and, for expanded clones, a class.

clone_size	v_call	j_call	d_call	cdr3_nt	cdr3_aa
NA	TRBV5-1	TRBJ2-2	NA	TGCGCCAGCAGCTTGGCCGGTGAAACCGGGGAGCTGTTTTTT	CASSLAGETGELFF
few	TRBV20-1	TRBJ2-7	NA	TGCAGTGCTCCACAGGACTACGAGCAGTACTTC	CSAPQDYEQYF
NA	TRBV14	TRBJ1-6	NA	TGTGCCAGCAGCCAGCGGGGCAACTCACCCCTCCACTTT	CASSQRGNSPLHF
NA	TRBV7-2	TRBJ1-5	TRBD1	TGTGCCAGCAGCCCTCCGGGACAGGGGCGCAATCAGCCCCAGCATTTT	CASSPPGQGRNQPQHF
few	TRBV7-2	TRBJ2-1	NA	TGTGCCAGCAGCTTAGGTTACCAGATGTCTTACAATGAGCAGTTCTTC	CASSLGYQMSYNEQFF
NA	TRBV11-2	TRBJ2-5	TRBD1	TGTGCCAGCAGCTTTAATTCAGGGGGAGAGACCCAGTACTTC	CASSFNSGGETQYF
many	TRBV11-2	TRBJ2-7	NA	TGTGCCAGCAGTCACGACAGCTCACACTTCTACGAGCAGTACTTC	CASSHDSSHFYEQYF
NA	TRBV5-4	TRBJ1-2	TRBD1	TGTGCCAGCAGCCTAGGGACAGGGCTCCAAAACTATGGCTACACCTTC	CASSLGTGLQNYGYTF
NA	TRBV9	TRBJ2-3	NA	TGTGCCAGCAGCGTAATCGAACACGGGGCAGATACGCAGTATTTT	CASSVIEHGADTQYF
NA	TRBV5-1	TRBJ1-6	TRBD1	TGCGCCAGCAGCTTGGCCGACAGGGTCGATTCACCCCTCCACTTT	CASSLADRVDSPLHF
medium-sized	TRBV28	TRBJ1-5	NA	TGTGCCAGCAGATGGACAGTTAGCAATCAGCCCCAGCATTTT	CASRWTVSNQPQHF
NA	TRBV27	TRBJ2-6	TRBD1	TGTGCCAGCAGGACGGACAGGGTAGTTTCTGGGGCCAACGTCCTGACTTTC	CASRTDRVVSGANVLTF
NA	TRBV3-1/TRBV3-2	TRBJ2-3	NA	TGTGCCAGCAGCCAAGATTGGAGACAGCACACAGATACGCAGTATTTT	CASSQDWRQHTDTQYF
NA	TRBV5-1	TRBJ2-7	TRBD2	TGCGCCAGCAGCTTGGGCGGGGGGGCCAACTACGAGCAGTACTTC	CASSLGGGANYEQYF
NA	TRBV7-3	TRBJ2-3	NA	TGTGCCAGTCCGATAACCAGGGGACCTGCTAGCACAGATACGCAGTATTTT	CASPITRGPASTDTQYF
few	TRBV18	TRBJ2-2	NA	TGTGCCAGCTCACCACCGAGGGGGAACTCCGGGGAGCTGTTTTTT	CASSPPRGNSGELFF
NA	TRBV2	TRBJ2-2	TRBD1	TGTGCCAGCAGTGGACAGGGGGGCACCGGGGAGCTGTTTTTT	CASSGQGGTGELFF
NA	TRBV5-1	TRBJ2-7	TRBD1	TGCGCCAGCAGAGGACAAGGGGGCATGAGCTCCTACGAGCAGTACTTC	CASRGQGGMSSYEQYF
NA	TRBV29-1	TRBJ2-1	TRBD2	TGCAGCGTTGAGTATCCTAGCGGGGTAGACAATGAGCAGTTCTTC	CSVEYPSGVDNEQFF
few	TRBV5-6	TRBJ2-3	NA	TGTGCCAGCAGCTTATTCGCAGATACGCAGTATTTT	CASSLFADTQYF
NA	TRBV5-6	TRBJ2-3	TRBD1	TGTGCCAGCAGCGAAGAGACAGGGGCCGGCACAGATACGCAGTATTTT	CASSEETGAGTDTQYF
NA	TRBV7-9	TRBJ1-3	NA	TGTGCCAGCAGTCCCAGGGCGCCCACCTCTGGAAACACCATATATTTT	CASSPRAPTSGNTIYF
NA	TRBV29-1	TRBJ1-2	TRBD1	TGCAGCGTCCGGGGGCTGACAGGGAACTATGGCTACACCTTC	CSVRGLTGNYGYTF
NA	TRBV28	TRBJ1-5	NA	TGTGCCAGCAGTTACAGCGGTAGCAATCAGCCCCAGCATTTT	CASSYSGSNQPQHF
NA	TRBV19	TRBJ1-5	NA	TGTGCCACCACCCGGGGGGCAGGTACGAATCAGCCCCAGCATTTT	CATTRGAGTNQPQHF
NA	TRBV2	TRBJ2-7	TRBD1	TGTGCCAGCACCGGACCTCTGGGACAGTCAAACTACGAGCAGTACTTC	CASTGPLGQSNYEQYF
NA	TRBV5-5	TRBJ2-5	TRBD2	TGTGCCAGCAGCTTGTTGGGTGCGGGGGGGCCCTCAGAGACCCAGTACTTC	CASSLLGAGGPSETQYF
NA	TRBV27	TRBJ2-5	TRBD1	TGTGCCAGCAGTTTATTTGGACAGGTTGGCTGGGAGACCCAGTACTTC	CASSLFGQVGWETQYF
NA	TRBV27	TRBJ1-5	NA	TGTGCCAGCAGTCGAGATAGCAATCAGCCCCAGCATTTT	CASSRDSNQPQHF
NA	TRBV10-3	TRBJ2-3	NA	TGTGCCATCAAACAATCCACAGATACGCAGTATTTT	CAIKQSTDTQYF
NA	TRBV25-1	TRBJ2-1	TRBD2	TGTGCCAGCAGTGAATATGTGACTAGCGGGGGCCTCAATGAGCAGTTCTTC	CASSEYVTSGGLNEQFF
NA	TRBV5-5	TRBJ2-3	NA	TGTGCCAGCAGCTTGGGGAGACAGCGAAGCACAGATACGCAGTATTTT	CASSLGRQRSTDTQYF
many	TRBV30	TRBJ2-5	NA	TGTGCCTGGGATTTCACCGGACAGAGAGAGACCCAGTACTTC	CAWDFTGQRETQYF
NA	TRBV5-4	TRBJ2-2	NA	TGTGCCAGCTCTCGGTTCGTCGGGGGCACCGGGGAGCTGTTTTTT	CASSRFVGGTGELFF
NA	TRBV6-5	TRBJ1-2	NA	TGTGCCAGCAGGTCGGGTAACTATGGCTACACCTTC	CASRSGNYGYTF
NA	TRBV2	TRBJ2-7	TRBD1	TGTGCCGGACAGGACGGTACCTACGAGCAGTACTTC	CAGQDGTYEQYF
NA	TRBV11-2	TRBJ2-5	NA	TGTGCCAGCAGCTTATCTAGACAAGAGACCCAGTACTTC	CASSLSRQETQYF
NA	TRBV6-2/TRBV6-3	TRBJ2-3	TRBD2	TGTGCCAGCAGTACCAGGACTAGCGGGGGCGGAGATACGCAGTATTTT	CASSTRTSGGGDTQYF
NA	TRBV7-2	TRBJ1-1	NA	TGTGCCAGCAGACGAGAGTGGGGAGGGTACACTGAAGCTTTCTTT	CASRREWGGYTEAFF
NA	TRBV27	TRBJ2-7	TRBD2	TGTGCCAGCAGATTTAGCGGGGGGAGGTACGAGCAGTACTTC	CASRFSGGRYEQYF
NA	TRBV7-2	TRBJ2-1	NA	TGTGCCAGCAGCTTAAAGGCAGGGGCCTACAATGAGCAGTTCTTC	CASSLKAGAYNEQFF
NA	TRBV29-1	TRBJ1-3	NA	TGCAGCGTTGATCCACAGCCTGGAAACACCATATATTTT	CSVDPQPGNTIYF
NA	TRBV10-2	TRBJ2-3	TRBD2	TGCGCCAGCAGAAGTAGCGGGGGGAGGGATACGCAGTATTTT	CASRSSGGRDTQYF
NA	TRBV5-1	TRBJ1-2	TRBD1	TGCGCCAGCAGCCGCTCATCTCCGGGACAGGGCGACTATGGCTACACCTTC	CASSRSSPGQGDYGYTF
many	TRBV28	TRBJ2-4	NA	TGTGCCAGCAGTTTTCTGGGGGCCTCCAAAAACATTCAGTACTTC	CASSFLGASKNIQYF
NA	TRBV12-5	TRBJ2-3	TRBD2	TGTGCTAGTGGTTTGGGAGGACTAGGAGGGGATACGCAGTATTTT	CASGLGGLGGDTQYF
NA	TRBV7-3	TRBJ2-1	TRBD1	TGTGCCAGCAGCTCCCCCCGACAGGGGGGTTCCTACAATGAGCAGTTCTTC	CASSSPRQGGSYNEQFF
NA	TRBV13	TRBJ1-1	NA	TGTGCCAGCAGCGCTTACAGAAGGAGGGGCTCTTACACTGAAGCTTTCTTT	CASSAYRRRGSYTEAFF
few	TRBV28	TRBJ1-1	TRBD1	TGTGCCAGCAGTTTCCCAAGGGGGCCAGCTTTCTTT	CASSFPRGPAFF
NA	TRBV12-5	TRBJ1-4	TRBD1	TGTGCTAGTGGTTTGGACAGGGGGACTAATGAAAAACTGTTTTTT	CASGLDRGTNEKLFF
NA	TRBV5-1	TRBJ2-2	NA	TGCGCCAGCAGCGGAGGGACCGGCACCGGGGAGCTGTTTTTT	CASSGGTGTGELFF
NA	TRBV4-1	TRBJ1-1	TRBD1	TGCGCCAGCAGCCTAACGTCCGGGACAGTGAACACTGAAGCTTTCTTT	CASSLTSGTVNTEAFF
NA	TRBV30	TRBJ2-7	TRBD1	TGTGCCTGGATAAGACAGGGGTTGGGCGAGCAGTACTTC	CAWIRQGLGEQYF
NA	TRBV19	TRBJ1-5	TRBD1	TGTGCCAGTAGTGTTGGACAGGGGCGGGGGGGCAATCAGCCCCAGCATTTT	CASSVGQGRGGNQPQHF